This record looks at one T cell receptor (beta chain) sequence and its context. What it recognizes is unknown. Clones were read by immunoSEQ multiplex PCR, and TCRdb kept only the in-frame ones, dropping some. The sample contains around 63,000 clones, around 87% of which appear only once. CDR3 length: 15 amino acids. V dropped 4 bases and J dropped 5; count of bases not matched to a gene: 10. The V gene's germline CDR1 is SGHRS and CDR2 YFSETQ. This entry belongs to a study of OX40 agonist ivuxolimab in advanced cancers. Blood was sampled at baseline, cycle 4 day 1, and cycle 7 day 1. General study points: The study did not work out the antigen specificity of the expanded peripheral T cells.

The source of this sequence is an adult with an advanced solid tumor such as melanoma, head and neck, liver or kidney cancer. The input for sequencing was CD4+ or CD8+ T cells sorted from blood, taken in a trial of the OX40 agonist ivuxolimab. The chain is built from TRBV5-1 and TRBJ2-5; 8 bases align to TRBD2. The DNA of the CDR3 is TGCGCCAGCAGCGGACTCGGGGGGGCCGAGGAGACCCAGTACTTC. Translating it yields CASSGLGGAEETQYF.